This is a list of T cell receptor beta chains from one sample in a study of blood T cell repertoires in COVID-19. Method: immunoSEQ multiplex PCR; TCRdb's copy keeps in-frame clones and lacks some. In the table there are roughly 150,000 clones, just over 90% of which are singletons. The specimen was peripheral blood. The receptors here all came from a woman in her fifties or sixties with COVID-19, enrolled during active disease. Both conserved end residues are part of each CDR3. D genes are given only for firm matches. Some rows have no size entry. The others give once, few or many, or a class for an expanded clone.

.	.	TRBV7-2	TRBJ1-2	12	TGTGCCAGCATGCCTGGCTCCTATGGCTACACCTTC	CASMPGSYGYTF
once	.	TRBV7-2	TRBJ2-7	16	TGTGCCAGCAGCTCGGGGGACAGCTCCCACTCCTACGAGCAGTACTTC	CASSSGDSSHSYEQYF
.	TRBD1	TRBV9	TRBJ1-2	15	TGTGCCAGCAGCGTAGGACAGGGGGTGAACTATGGCTACACCTTC	CASSVGQGVNYGYTF
.	TRBD1	TRBV10-1	TRBJ1-6	15	TGCGCCAGCAGGAGCGGACAGGGGCGAAATTCACCCCTCCACTTT	CASRSGQGRNSPLHF
.	TRBD1	TRBV13	TRBJ1-2	15	TGTGCCAGCAGCCCGAAACCGGACAGGGGGGTGGGCTACACCTTC	CASSPKPDRGVGYTF
.	TRBD1	TRBV6-1	TRBJ1-5	15	TGTGCCAGCAGTGAAGCGTCAGGGGGCCATCAGCCCCAGCATTTT	CASSEASGGHQPQHF
.	.	TRBV4-1	TRBJ1-3	17	TGCGCCAGCAGCGCTAGTATTGTATCGGTCTCTGGAAACACCATATATTTT	CASSASIVSVSGNTIYF
.	.	TRBV27	TRBJ1-6	15	TGTGCCAGCAGTTTAATCAGGGGACCGAATTCACCCCTCCACTTT	CASSLIRGPNSPLHF
.	.	TRBV27	TRBJ1-1	13	TGTGCCAGCAGTCGACAGACGAGCACTGAAGCTTTCTTT	CASSRQTSTEAFF
.	.	TRBV12-2	TRBJ2-1	16	TGTGCAAGTATCAAATCGGGGAGGAGCTCCTACAATGAGCAGTTCTTC	CASIKSGRSSYNEQFF
.	TRBD1	TRBV7-2	TRBJ1-2	13	TGTGCCAGCAGCCTTGACAGGGGGCCAGGAGGTACCTTC	CASSLDRGPGGTF
once	TRBD1	TRBV30	TRBJ1-5	14	TGTGCCTGGAGTCCCGGACAGGGAGGTCAGCCCCAGCATTTT	CAWSPGQGGQPQHF
.	.	TRBV19	TRBJ1-6	15	TGTGCCAGTACCGCCCTTGTAGGGAGAGATTCACCCCTCCACTTT	CASTALVGRDSPLHF
.	.	TRBV19	TRBJ1-6	15	TGTGCCAGTAGTGAAACAGGGTTCCATAATTCACCCCTCCACTTT	CASSETGFHNSPLHF
.	.	TRBV5-8	TRBJ1-1	16	TGTGCCAGCAGCTTGTTACCCGCGTCAATGAACACTGAAGCTTTCTTT	CASSLLPASMNTEAFF
.	.	TRBV5-6	TRBJ1-6	14	TGTGCCAGCAGCTTGGAGCCAGGCAATTCACCCCTCCACTTT	CASSLEPGNSPLHF
.	.	TRBV3-1/TRBV3-2	TRBJ2-1	13	TGTGCCAGCAGCCGCGGCCGGGGAAGTGAGCAGTTCTTC	CASSRGRGSEQFF
once	.	TRBV10-3	TRBJ1-1	12	TGTGCCATCAGTGAGTCGCTCGGGGAAGCTTTCTTT	CAISESLGEAFF
.	TRBD2	TRBV5-1	TRBJ2-5	16	TGCGCCAGCAGCGCCGGTGTAGCGGGTATTCAAGAGACCCAGTACTTC	CASSAGVAGIQETQYF
.	TRBD2	TRBV15	TRBJ2-1	15	TGTGCCACCAGCAAGCTAGCGGGGAGCTACAATGAGCAGTTCTTC	CATSKLAGSYNEQFF
.	TRBD1	TRBV9	TRBJ1-1	14	TGTGCCAGCAGCGTAGTGCCAGGGGGAACTGAAGCTTTCTTT	CASSVVPGGTEAFF
.	.	TRBV5-1	TRBJ2-7	16	TGCGCCAGCAGCTTGGCCTCAGGGGCGCCTTCCTACGAGCAGTACTTC	CASSLASGAPSYEQYF
.	.	TRBV25-1	TRBJ1-2	11	TGTGCCAGCAGTGGCAGCTATGGCTACACCTTC	CASSGSYGYTF
.	TRBD2	TRBV7-3	TRBJ2-5	15	TGTGCCAGCAGCTTGGGACTAGCGGGGGAAGAGACCCAGTACTTC	CASSLGLAGEETQYF
.	.	TRBV29-1	TRBJ2-6	15	TGCAGCGTTAGGACTTTGCTCTCTGGGGCCAACGTCCTGACTTTC	CSVRTLLSGANVLTF
.	.	TRBV4-2	TRBJ2-7	17	TGTGCCAGCAGCCAAGATTGGGTTTTGGCCCCTCGGGGCGAGCAGTACTTC	CASSQDWVLAPRGEQYF
.	TRBD1	TRBV12-5	TRBJ2-5	15	TGTGCTAGTGGGTCCGGGACAGGGGGCCGGGAGACCCAGTACTTC	CASGSGTGGRETQYF
.	.	TRBV10-3	TRBJ2-7	13	TGTGCCATCAGACGGACAGACTCCTACGAGCAGTACTTC	CAIRRTDSYEQYF
.	.	TRBV14	TRBJ1-2	12	TGTGCCAGCAGCCCTGGGCCCTATGGCTACACCTTC	CASSPGPYGYTF
few	.	TRBV3-1/TRBV3-2	TRBJ1-1	13	TGTGCCAGCAGCCAAGTAGCGGATACTGAAGCTTTCTTT	CASSQVADTEAFF